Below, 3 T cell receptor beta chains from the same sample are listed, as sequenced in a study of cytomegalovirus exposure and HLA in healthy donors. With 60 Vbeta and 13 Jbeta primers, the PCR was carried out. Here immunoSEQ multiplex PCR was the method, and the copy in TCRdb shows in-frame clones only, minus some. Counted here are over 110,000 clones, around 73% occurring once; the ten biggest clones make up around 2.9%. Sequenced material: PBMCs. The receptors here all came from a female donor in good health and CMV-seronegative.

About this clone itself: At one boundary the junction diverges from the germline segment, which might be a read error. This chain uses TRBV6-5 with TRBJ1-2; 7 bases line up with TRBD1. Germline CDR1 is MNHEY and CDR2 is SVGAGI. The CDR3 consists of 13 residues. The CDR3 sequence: CASRTGPMEDYPF. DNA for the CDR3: TGTGCCAGCAGGACAGGGCCCATGGAGGACTACCCCTTC.

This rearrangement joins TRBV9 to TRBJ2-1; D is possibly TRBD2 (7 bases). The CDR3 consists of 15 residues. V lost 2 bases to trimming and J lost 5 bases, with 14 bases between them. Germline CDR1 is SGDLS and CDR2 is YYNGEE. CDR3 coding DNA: TGTGCCAGCAGCGTTTTGAGGGGGGGCCACAATGAGCAGTTCTTC. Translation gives CASSVLRGGHNEQFF.

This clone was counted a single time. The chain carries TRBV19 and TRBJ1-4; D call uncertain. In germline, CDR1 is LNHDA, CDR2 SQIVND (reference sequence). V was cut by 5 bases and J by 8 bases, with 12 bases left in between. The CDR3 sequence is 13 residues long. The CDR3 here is CASSYARSEKLFF. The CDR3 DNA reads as TGTGCCAGTAGTTACGCCAGGTCCGAAAAACTGTTTTTT.